The 20 T cell receptor beta chains below were found in one sample sequenced in a study of tumour-infiltrating T cells in Burkitt lymphoma. Repertoires were generated with immunoSEQ multiplex PCR, while TCRdb's copy carries only in-frame clones and drops some. The repertoire consists of about 750 clones, with approximately 79% occurring once and the leading ten covering around 26%. The sample taken for sequencing was tumor tissue. Receptor source: a human donor with diffuse large B-cell lymphoma. Some clones in this sample may be carry-over from other donors' samples.

The chain carries TRBV28 and TRBJ2-7; either TRBD1 or TRBD2 may supply D (5 bases each). This CDR3 has 12 residues. In germline, CDR1 is MDHEN, CDR2 SYDVKM. V gave up 5 bases and J gave up 10 bases, with 15 bases separating them. This CDR3 is CASSPPRGSQYF. The CDR3 coding sequence is TGTGCCAGCAGTCCTCCTCGGGGCTCCCAGTACTTC.

The chain has TRBV6-5 and TRBJ1-5; D not resolved. V dropped 5 bases and J dropped 4 bases, with 9 bases sitting between them. The germline V gene encodes CDR1 MNHEY and CDR2 SVGAGI. This CDR3 comprises 13 residues. CDR3 DNA: TGTGCCAGCAGTCACGGAGAAAATCAGCCCCAGCATTTT. This codes for CASSHGENQPQHF.

The chain carries TRBV29-1 and TRBJ2-3; D may be TRBD2 (6 bases). V lost 5 bases and J lost 4, with 16 bases in between. Per germline, CDR1 SQVTM and CDR2 ANQGSEA. This CDR3 has 14 amino acids. The CDR3 region has the DNA TGCAGCGTTCCCGGGCCCGGGGGAGCAGATACGCAGTATTTT. Translation gives CSVPGPGGADTQYF.

V is TRBV5-1 and J is TRBJ2-2; D unclear. Looked up from germline, CDR1 is SGHRS and CDR2 is YFSETQ. The CDR3 has 14 amino acids. V was trimmed by 7 bases and J by 4 bases, leaving 14 bases between them. The CDR3 DNA reads as TGCGCCAGCGGAGTTACAGAGAGCACCGGGGAGCTGTTTTTT. Its protein is CASGVTESTGELFF.

This chain joins TRBV9 and TRBJ1-2, with 7 bases aligning to TRBD1. Germline V CDR1 and CDR2: SGDLS, YYNGEE. The V and J ends lost 0 bases and 8 bases, in that order; junction bases with no gene match: 4. CDR3 length equals 13 residues. For the CDR3, the DNA is TGTGCCAGCAGCGTAGAAGACAGGGTCGGCTACACCTTC. Translating gives CASSVEDRVGYTF.

The genes are TRBV20-1 and TRBJ2-1; D ambiguous. From germline, CDR1 is DFQATT and CDR2 SNEGSKA (reference sequence). Trimming pared 5 bases from V and 2 bases from J, leaving 4 bases between. This CDR3 spans 11 amino acids. The CDR3 is CSAGPYNEQFF. The CDR3 DNA is TGCAGTGCTGGCCCCTACAATGAGCAGTTCTTC.

This clone was counted only a few times. The chain recombines TRBV6-4 with TRBJ1-2; D is unclear. Trimming left V 3 bases short and J 4 bases short, with 9 bases between. This CDR3 has 13 amino acids. The germline V gene has CDR1 MRHNA and CDR2 SNTAGT. The CDR3 region is CASSEWVGYGYTF. The CDR3 nucleotides are TGTGCCAGCAGTGAGTGGGTTGGCTATGGCTACACCTTC.

V usage is TRBV5-4 and J usage is TRBJ2-7; 8 nucleotides align to TRBD1. The V gene's germline CDR1 is SGHNT and CDR2 YYREEE (reference sequence). The CDR3 consists of 14 residues. After removal of 3 bases from V and 7 bases from J, the junction contained 9 bases not matched to a gene. CDR3 in amino acids: CASSSKDRAWEQYF. For the CDR3, the DNA is TGTGCCAGCAGCTCGAAGGACAGGGCTTGGGAGCAGTACTTC.

V usage is TRBV4-2 and J usage is TRBJ2-6; no definite D call. CDR3 length equals 13 residues. Trimming stripped 5 bases from V and 4 bases from J, with 6 bases between. Germline CDR1 is LGHNA and CDR2 is YNFKEQ. The CDR3: CASSEPGANVLTF. In DNA form, the CDR3 reads TGTGCCAGCAGCGAACCCGGGGCCAACGTCCTGACTTTC.

The CDR3: CASSTGVSLNTEAFF. Written as DNA, the CDR3 is TGTGCCAGTAGTACGGGGGTAAGTTTGAACACTGAAGCTTTCTTT. The chain has TRBV19 and TRBJ1-1, with a possible D match to TRBD1 (5 bases). The germline gives CDR1 LNHDA, CDR2 SQIVND (reference sequence). The CDR3 length is 15 residues. Trimming took off 4 bases at V and 0 bases at J, with 12 bases between the two ends.

The chain carries TRBV19 and TRBJ2-6, with 7 bases fitting TRBD1. Germline lookup yields CDR1 LNHDA and CDR2 SQIVND (reference sequence). J gave up 2 bases and V 6 bases, and 7 bases lay outside the gene matches. The CDR3 is made up of 16 amino acids. The CDR3: CASSLRGPAGANVLTF. The CDR3 DNA sequence: TGTGCCAGTAGCCTGAGGGGGCCGGCTGGGGCCAACGTCCTGACTTTC. The full variable domain, in which reference TRBV19 and TRBJ2-6 provide the parts outside the CDR3, is DGGITQSPKYLFRKEGQNVTLSCEQNLNHDAMYWYRQDPGQGLRLIYYSQIVNDFQKGDIAEGYSVSREKKESFPLTVTSAQKNPTAFYLCASSLRGPAGANVLTFGAGSRLTVL.

This clone was counted only a few times. V is TRBV7-8 and J is TRBJ2-7; D tentatively fits TRBD1 or TRBD2 (5 bases each). The CDR3 is made up of 15 amino acids. CDR1 and CDR2 (germline): SGHVS, FQNEAQ. V lost 5 bases and J lost 1, with 15 bases in between. The CDR3 loop reads CASSPRRGQSYEQYF. CDR3 DNA: TGTGCCAGCAGCCCGCGACGGGGCCAGTCCTACGAGCAGTACTTC.

CDR3 nucleotides: TGTGCCACCAGCAGAGAAGCTAGCGGGGGGGCCGGGACCCAGTACTTC. This encodes CATSREASGGAGTQYF. The rearrangement joins TRBV15 to TRBJ2-5; TRBD2 agrees at 12 bases. Unmatched junction bases numbered 6, after V lost 0 bases and J lost 7 bases. CDR1 LNHNV and CDR2 YYDKDF come from the germline V gene (reference sequence). The CDR3 contains 16 residues.

As concerns this clone: Other DNA sequences in this specimen translate into the identical CDR3. The CDR3 coding sequence is TGCGCCAGCAGCCTGGTAGGGGGACTAGCGTTTTTGCGGGTACAAGAGACCCAGTACTTC. It codes for CASSLVGGLAFLRVQETQYF. The gene calls are TRBV5-1 and TRBJ2-5; 10 bases agree with TRBD2. CDR1 and CDR2 (germline): SGHRS, YFSETQ. The CDR3 runs to 20 residues. Trimming took 4 bases from V and 2 from J; bases not matched to a gene: 20.

V and J are TRBV7-8 and TRBJ2-2, with TRBD2 identical over 14 bases. Trimming took 5 bases from V and 4 from J; bases not matched to a gene: 9. The CDR3 length is 18 residues. Germline CDR1 is SGHVS and CDR2 is FQNEAQ. The CDR3 protein is CASSLPGLAGVGTGELFF. The CDR3 DNA reads as TGTGCCAGCAGCCTCCCGGGACTAGCGGGAGTCGGCACCGGGGAGCTGTTTTTT.

A few counts support this clone. This chain links TRBV29-1 with TRBJ1-1; D not certain. The germline CDR1 and CDR2 sequences are SQVTM and ANQGSEA. There are 13 residues in the CDR3. Trimming shortened V by 2 bases and J by 0 bases, and 7 bases separated the two germline ends. CDR3 sequence reads: CSVEILLNTEAFF. The DNA for the CDR3 is TGCAGCGTTGAAATCTTGTTGAACACTGAAGCTTTCTTT.

The chain uses TRBV19 and TRBJ1-5; D gene unclear. Germline V lookup: CDR1 LNHDA, CDR2 SQIVND (reference sequence). CDR3 length equals 16 residues. Trimming took off 4 bases at V and 3 bases at J, with 16 bases between the two ends. The CDR3 region has the DNA TGTGCCAGTAGTACCCGGGGAGGAGGGATCAATCAGCCCCAGCATTTT. This encodes CASSTRGGGINQPQHF. The whole variable domain, filled in from reference TRBV19 and TRBJ1-5, reads DGGITQSPKYLFRKEGQNVTLSCEQNLNHDAMYWYRQDPGQGLRLIYYSQIVNDFQKGDIAEGYSVSREKKESFPLTVTSAQKNPTAFYLCASSTRGGGINQPQHFGDGTRLSIL.

The rearrangement joins TRBV14 to TRBJ2-7, with D possibly being TRBD1 or TRBD2 (5 bases each). Germline CDR1 reads SGHDN; CDR2 reads FVKESK. Trimming shortened V by 3 bases and J by 4 bases, and 19 bases separated the two germline ends. The CDR3 extends over 16 amino acids. CDR3 DNA sequence: TGTGCCAGCAGCCACGGGACCCCGGGGAGTATGTACGAGCAGTACTTC. Translation gives CASSHGTPGSMYEQYF.

J is TRBJ2-5 and V is TRBV9; D may be TRBD2 (5 bases). Trimming took 0 bases from V and 1 from J, leaving 7 bases between them. Germline CDR1 reads SGDLS; CDR2 reads YYNGEE. The CDR3 has 14 amino acids. In DNA, the CDR3 is TGTGCCAGCAGCGTAGGAGGGTCCCAAGAGACCCAGTACTTC. Translating gives CASSVGGSQETQYF.

This clone occurred once. The chain is built from TRBV4-3 and TRBJ2-1, with D perhaps matching TRBD1 or TRBD2 (5 bases each). Germline-derived CDR1 and CDR2 are LGHNA and YSLEER. V lost 0 bases and J 8 bases, leaving 8 bases between the germline ends. CDR3 size: 13 residues. The CDR3 nucleotides are TGCGCCAGCAGCCAAGATTGGGGGTATGAGCAGTTCTTC. Protein product: CASSQDWGYEQFF.